The present entry profiles one T cell receptor (beta chain) with its context. Its matching antigen is unknown. These data originate in a study of T cell responses to AZD1222 COVID-19 vaccine. Study results and limitations: Spike-specific TCR breadth and depth went up after people got two AZD1222 doses. Among AZD1222 vaccinees, only six were seropositive at baseline. Spike as a whole was targeted by vaccine-associated CD4 TCRs, dominant at 160-218 and 743-854. Donors were mostly white British, more females; clonal diversity possibly underestimated.

The assay was immunoSEQ multiplex PCR, and TCRdb's table has in-frame clones only and misses some. In the table there are about 150,000 clones, 94% of which are singletons. The length of the CDR3 is 11 residues. Trimming left V 6 bases short and J 9 bases short, with 8 bases between. The sample consisted of peripheral blood, taken on day 0 of AZD1222 vaccination. This clonotype originated in an adult in good health. The chain is built from TRBV12-3 or TRBV12-4 and TRBJ1-4; possible D gene TRBD1, 5 bases. The DNA for the CDR3 is TGTGCCAGCAGGGGGGAGAAAAAACTGTTTTTT. Its translation: CASRGEKKLFF.